The 6 T cell receptor beta chains below come from one sample, sequenced in a study of CD8 T cells in ankylosing spondylitis. Study observations and caveats: Within ankylosing spondylitis blood, a TCR beta motif made up of fewer than ten highly homologous variants appeared to be characteristic.

Antigens of these TCRs are unknown. Each CDR3 protein gets one entry after TCRdb re-called the 5' RACE reads with MiXCR. The repertoire consists of fewer than 750,000 distinct CDR3 sequences, with under 20% occurring once and the leading ten covering under 20%. The sample consisted of blood, either unsorted or a sorted T cell fraction (not recorded which). Source of these receptors: a male donor with ankylosing spondylitis.

This clonotype was observed many times. V is TRBV2 and J is TRBJ1-1, with D maybe TRBD1 (6 bases). CDR1 and CDR2 from the germline V gene are SNHLY and FYNNEI. The V end lost 2 bases, the J end lost 7 bases, and 11 bases lay between the germline ends. The CDR3 runs 13 residues. CDR3 amino acids: CASSEWGGFEAFF. The CDR3 nucleotides are TGTGCCAGCAGTGAATGGGGGGGCTTTGAAGCTTTCTTT.

This clonotype has a handful of counts. This chain connects TRBV29-1 to TRBJ1-3; TRBD1 aligns across 11 bases. V shed 7 bases, J shed 3 bases, and the junction held 11 bases outside the gene matches. CDR3 size: 16 residues. Germline CDR1 and CDR2: SQVTM and ANQGSEA. CDR3: CSARTGGLFFGNTIYF. For the CDR3, the DNA is TGCAGCGCGCGGACAGGGGGCTTATTTTTTGGAAACACCATATATTTT.

This clonotype was seen a handful of times. V usage is TRBV5-5 and J usage is TRBJ1-5, with a weak D call TRBD1 (6 bases). V lost 4 bases to trimming and J lost 5 bases, with 16 bases between them. Germline V gives CDR1 SGHKS, CDR2 YYEKEE (reference sequence). The CDR3 sequence is 15 residues long. The CDR3 loop reads CASSGITGSHQPQHF. The DNA for the CDR3 is TGTGCCAGCAGCGGGATTACAGGGTCTCATCAGCCCCAGCATTTT.

The chain has TRBV20-1 and TRBJ1-2, with 7 bases matching TRBD1. Germline V gives CDR1 DFQATT, CDR2 SNEGSKA (reference sequence). J lost 8 bases, V lost 6 bases, and 6 bases had no gene match. The CDR3 runs to 11 residues. The DNA for the CDR3 is TGCAGTGCCATGACAGGGCGAGGCTACACCTTC. It encodes CSAMTGRGYTF.

Only a few counts were recorded for this clonotype. The V and J genes are TRBV29-1 and TRBJ1-1; no reliable D call. CDR3 length: 13 residues. CDR1 and CDR2 from the germline V gene are SQVTM and ANQGSEA. Trimming removed 7 bases from V and 1 base from J, with 13 bases in between. The CDR3 coding sequence is TGCAGCGCCAGTGGGTGGGCGAACACTGAAGCTTTCTTT. This sequence encodes CSASGWANTEAFF.

CDR3 loop: CSARFPNGDQPQHF. The DNA of the CDR3 is TGCAGTGCTAGGTTCCCCAACGGTGATCAGCCCCAGCATTTT. This chain links TRBV20-1 with TRBJ1-5; D is unclear. Trimming shortened V by 3 bases and J by 5 bases, and 14 bases separated the two germline ends. The CDR3 runs to 14 residues. Germline CDR1 is DFQATT and CDR2 is SNEGSKA (reference sequence).